The 21 T cell receptor beta chains reported below all come from one sample, sequenced in a study of T cell clonotyping in hematopoietic cell transplantation. Sequenced by immunoSEQ multiplex PCR; TCRdb stores in-frame clones only, minus some. Among about 14,000 clones listed, approximately 95% were seen once. The material was PBMCs, obtained 30 days after allogeneic stem cell transplant. The receptor set was obtained from a male patient between 55 and 70 years old who had an allogeneic stem cell transplant from an unrelated donor, so the T cells may come from the graft donor. Some clones in this sample may be carry-over from other donors' samples.

For this clone: This same CDR3 is encoded by further DNA sequences in the sample. The chain combines TRBV11-2 with TRBJ1-4, with unresolved D. V lost 1 base and J lost 8, with 2 bases in between. This CDR3 has 11 residues. Germline lookup yields CDR1 SGHAT and CDR2 FQNNGV. CDR3 region: CASSLGEKLFF. The CDR3 bases are TGTGCCAGCAGCTTAGGGGAAAAACTGTTTTTT.

The chain combines TRBV28 with TRBJ2-7, with 10 bases fitting TRBD2. CDR1 is MDHEN, CDR2 SYDVKM, per germline. Germline trimming cut 7 bases from V and 5 bases from J; bases unmatched to any gene: 8. This CDR3 spans 14 amino acids. This CDR3 is CASKLSGRTHEQYF. CDR3 bases: TGTGCCAGCAAACTTAGCGGGAGGACCCACGAGCAGTACTTC.

This clone occurred a few times. The chain employs TRBV6-5 and TRBJ2-2; possibly TRBD1 for D (6 bases). CDR3 size: 15 residues. The V end was cut by 6 bases, the J end by 7 bases, with 18 bases between. The germline gives CDR1 MNHEY, CDR2 SVGAGI. The CDR3 bases are TGTGCCAGCAGAAGAATCAGGGGCAAGGTCGGGGAGCTGTTTTTT. Protein product: CASRRIRGKVGELFF.

The gene calls are TRBV7-2 and TRBJ1-1; D gene unclear. The germline V and J ends were trimmed by 5 bases and 5 bases, with 15 bases remaining between them. Germline V CDR1 and CDR2: SGHTA, FQGNSA. CDR3 length: 14 amino acids. CDR3 DNA: TGTGCCAGCAGCCCCGGACTGCTAGATACTGAAGCTTTCTTT. Residues: CASSPGLLDTEAFF.

The chain combines TRBV2 with TRBJ2-6; a weak D match, TRBD1 (5 bases). Trimming cost V 4 bases and J 0 bases, with 28 bases left between them. From germline, CDR1 is SNHLY and CDR2 FYNNEI. This CDR3 is built from 22 residues. The CDR3 nucleotides are TGTGCCAGCAGTGCGGATACAGACGAAAGACAGTTACGGTTCTCTGGGGCCAACGTCCTGACTTTC. Translating gives CASSADTDERQLRFSGANVLTF. The full variable domain, rest sourced from reference TRBV2 and TRBJ2-6, is EPEVTQTPSHQVTQMGQEVILRCVPISNHLYFYWYRQILGQKVEFLVSFYNNEISEKSEIFDDQFSVERPDGSNFTLKIRSTKLEDSAMYFCASSADTDERQLRFSGANVLTFGAGSRLTVL.

The rearrangement links TRBV7-6 to TRBJ2-5; weak D call: TRBD1 (5 bases). Trimming pared 1 base from V and 4 bases from J, leaving 13 bases between. Per germline, CDR1 SGHVS and CDR2 FNYEAQ. This CDR3 spans 15 amino acids. The DNA for the CDR3 is TGTGCCAGCAGCTTAGTTGTGGGGCTCGGAGAGACCCAGTACTTC. This gives the protein CASSLVVGLGETQYF.

The J gene is TRBJ2-3, the V gene TRBV4-1, with D possibly TRBD2 on 6 matching bases. The V and J ends lost 2 bases and 7 bases respectively, with 22 bases between them. Looked up from germline, CDR1 is MGHRA and CDR2 is YSYEKL. The CDR3 runs to 17 residues. The CDR3 DNA sequence: TGCGCCAGCAGCCAACCCAGGGCGAGCGGGCCCAGGAATACGCAGTATTTT. Encoded protein: CASSQPRASGPRNTQYF.

The table lists this clone with a few counts. The V and J genes are TRBV13 and TRBJ1-1; possible D gene TRBD1, 6 bases. The V gene lost 4 bases and the J gene lost 1 base, with 10 bases spanning the gap. Germline-derived CDR1 and CDR2 are PRHDT and FYEKMQ (reference sequence). The CDR3 length is 14 residues. Written as DNA, the CDR3 is TGTGCCAGCAGCTACAGGGACCGGAACACTGAAGCTTTCTTT. It yields the protein CASSYRDRNTEAFF.

This clone has a handful of counts. CDR3 protein: CASSLVNRYNSPLHF. The CDR3 region has the DNA TGTGCCAGCAGCTTAGTTAACAGATATAATTCACCCCTCCACTTT. The J gene is TRBJ1-6, the V gene TRBV7-2; unclear D gene. Germline assignment: CDR1 SGHTA and CDR2 FQGNSA. The V gene lost 1 base and the J gene lost 4 bases, with 8 bases spanning the gap. CDR3 size: 15 residues.

This rearrangement joins TRBV9 to TRBJ2-1, with a tentative D call TRBD2 (5 bases). V lost 0 bases to trimming and J lost 8 bases, with 12 bases between them. CDR3 length: 14 amino acids. Germline assignment: CDR1 SGDLS and CDR2 YYNGEE. The DNA for the CDR3 is TGTGCCAGCAGCGTAGGAGAAAGGCGGGATGAGCAGTTCTTC. It translates to CASSVGERRDEQFF.

This clone was seen once. J is TRBJ1-5 and V is TRBV2, with D perhaps TRBD1 (5 bases). The germline V gene encodes CDR1 SNHLY and CDR2 FYNNEI. Trimming stripped 4 bases from V and 4 bases from J, with 11 bases between. This CDR3 has 14 amino acids. DNA of the CDR3: TGTGCCAGCAGTGGCCGACAGCCAAATCAGCCCCAGCATTTT. Translation gives CASSGRQPNQPQHF.

This clone came up once. This sequence joins TRBV19 and TRBJ2-3; TRBD1 matches 9 bases. CDR1 is LNHDA, CDR2 SQIVND, per germline (reference sequence). The V and J ends lost 7 bases and 7 bases, in that order; junction bases with no gene match: 9. CDR3 length equals 14 residues. For the CDR3, the DNA is TGTGCCAGTATCCGGACAGGGGAAGCGAATACGCAGTATTTT. Amino acids: CASIRTGEANTQYF.

The chain uses TRBV4-1 and TRBJ2-1; D not certain. The CDR3 is 13 residues long. Germline loops: CDR1 MGHRA, CDR2 YSYEKL. The ends were cut back, 3 bases at V and 9 bases at J, with 12 bases in the middle. This CDR3 is CASSQLRTGEQFF. The CDR3 DNA sequence: TGCGCCAGCAGCCAGCTGAGAACCGGTGAGCAGTTCTTC.

The sample holds one count of this clone. This chain uses TRBV25-1 with TRBJ1-2; 8 bases agree with TRBD1. The germline CDR1 and CDR2 sequences are MGHDK and SYGVNS. V lost 1 base and J lost 0; bases outside the gene matches: 1. This CDR3 comprises 15 residues. CDR3 loop: CASSELQGANYGYTF. DNA for the CDR3: TGTGCCAGCAGTGAATTACAGGGGGCTAACTATGGCTACACCTTC.

This clone was seen only once. The rearrangement uses TRBV7-2 and TRBJ1-6; D is uncertain. CDR3 size: 12 residues. Germline CDR1 SGHTA, CDR2 FQGNSA. V was trimmed by 4 bases and J by 9 bases, leaving 7 bases between them. The CDR3 is CASSYSVSPLHF. CDR3 coding DNA: TGTGCCAGCAGCTACTCAGTTTCACCCCTCCACTTT.

The V call is TRBV29-1, the J call TRBJ2-7; D is uncertain. CDR1 SQVTM and CDR2 ANQGSEA come from the germline V gene. The V gene lost 8 bases and the J gene lost 4 bases, with 18 bases spanning the gap. This CDR3 is 13 amino acids long. The CDR3 spells CSITGPLWYEQYF. DNA of the CDR3: TGCAGCATTACCGGTCCTCTCTGGTACGAGCAGTACTTC.

This clone came up once. This chain connects TRBV4-2 to TRBJ1-4; 7 bases line up with TRBD1. V lost 4 bases, J lost 8 bases, and 7 bases stayed unmatched. Germline lookup yields CDR1 LGHNA and CDR2 YNFKEQ. The CDR3 sequence is 14 residues long. The CDR3 region has the DNA TGTGCCAGCAGCCGAGGGGACAGTGAAGAAAAACTGTTTTTT. Amino acid sequence: CASSRGDSEEKLFF.

J is TRBJ1-5 and V is TRBV19, with D unclear. There are 14 residues in the CDR3. V shed 6 bases and J shed 1 base, with 10 bases lying between them. CDR1 LNHDA and CDR2 SQIVND come from the germline V gene (reference sequence). The CDR3 nucleotides read TGTGCCAGTAGGGGAACTCGAAGCAATCAGCCCCAGCATTTT. It encodes CASRGTRSNQPQHF.

The chain couples TRBV30 to TRBJ2-5; 12 positions agree with TRBD2. Germline V gene data show CDR1 as GTSNPN and CDR2 as SVGIG (reference sequence). V shed 3 bases and J 5 bases; nucleotides not matched to a gene: 7. This CDR3 region has 15 residues. This CDR3 reads CAWSLRLAGVETQYF. DNA for the CDR3: TGTGCCTGGAGCCTGAGACTAGCGGGAGTGGAGACCCAGTACTTC. Full variable domain (outside the CDR3, taken from reference TRBV30 and TRBJ2-5): SQTIHQWPATLVQPVGSPLSLECTVEGTSNPNLYWYRQAAGRGLQLLFYSVGIGQISSEVPQNLSASRPQDRQFILSSKKLLLSDSGFYLCAWSLRLAGVETQYFGPGTRLLVL.

This clone has only one observation. The chain employs TRBV6-5 and TRBJ2-3; D may be TRBD2 (5 bases). Germline V gene lookup returns CDR1 MNHEY and CDR2 SVGAGI. Trimming removed 5 bases at V and 6 bases at J, with 15 bases between. This CDR3 has 14 residues. CDR3 sequence: CASSTRSLVDTQYF. CDR3 coding DNA: TGTGCCAGCAGTACTAGATCTCTCGTGGATACGCAGTATTTT.

This sequence joins TRBV6-1 and TRBJ2-1; possible D gene TRBD2, 5 bases. V dropped 7 bases and J dropped 11 bases, with 15 bases sitting between them. Germline-derived CDR1 and CDR2 are MNHNS and SASEGT. The CDR3 sequence is 12 residues long. CDR3 coding DNA: TGTGCCAGCACCGGGGAACGGAACAAGCAGTTCTTC. Translation: CASTGERNKQFF.